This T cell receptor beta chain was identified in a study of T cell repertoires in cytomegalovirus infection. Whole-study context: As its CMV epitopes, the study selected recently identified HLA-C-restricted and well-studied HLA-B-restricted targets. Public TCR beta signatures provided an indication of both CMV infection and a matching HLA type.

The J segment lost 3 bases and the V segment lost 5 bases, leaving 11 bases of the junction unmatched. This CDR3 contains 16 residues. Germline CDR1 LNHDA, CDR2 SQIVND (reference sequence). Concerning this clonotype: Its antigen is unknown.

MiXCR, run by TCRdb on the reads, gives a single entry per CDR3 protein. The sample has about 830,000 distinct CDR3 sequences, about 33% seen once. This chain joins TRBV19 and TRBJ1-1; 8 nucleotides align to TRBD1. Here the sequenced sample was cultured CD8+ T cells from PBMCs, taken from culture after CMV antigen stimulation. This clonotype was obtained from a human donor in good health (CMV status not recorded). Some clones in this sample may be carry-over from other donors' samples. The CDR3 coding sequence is TGTGCCAGTAGTTTCTCATCGACAGGGGTGGACACTGAAGCTTTCTTT. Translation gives CASSFSSTGVDTEAFF. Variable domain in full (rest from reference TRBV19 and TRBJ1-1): DGGITQSPKYLFRKEGQNVTLSCEQNLNHDAMYWYRQDPGQGLRLIYYSQIVNDFQKGDIAEGYSVSREKKESFPLTVTSAQKNPTAFYLCASSFSSTGVDTEAFFGQGTRLTVV.